A single T cell receptor (beta chain) is shown here with its context. In the original processing: Amplification from reference gene primers served as the basis for estimated nucleated cell counts. Assay used: immunoSEQ multiplex PCR; TCRdb lists only in-frame clones, some missing. That table supplies the V and J calls and clone size; D and trimming were determined from the DNA. The data show 110,000 to 150,000 clones, with roughly 79% seen just once and around 8.2% held by the top ten. The data are from a study of blood T cell repertoires in COVID-19. Study in general: Collection of acute and convalescent COVID-19 samples took place in the United States, Italy and Spain.

The junction had 12 bases not matched to a gene; V was cut back by 8 bases and J by 5 bases. Germline lookup yields CDR1 MNHEY and CDR2 SVGAGI. This CDR3 contains 15 residues. Material for sequencing was peripheral blood. The rearrangement links TRBV6-5 to TRBJ2-1; TRBD1 aligns across 7 bases. The TCR sequence derives from a human donor in a cohort sampled during active COVID-19. The CDR3 DNA reads as TGTGCCAGCCGACCCCTAACAGGGGACCACAATGAGCAGTTCTTC. This sequence encodes CASRPLTGDHNEQFF.